The 23 T cell receptor beta chains below all came from one sample that was sequenced in a study of cytomegalovirus exposure and HLA in healthy donors. The assay was immunoSEQ multiplex PCR, and TCRdb's table has in-frame clones only and misses some. The sample contains roughly 260,000 clones, around 89% of which appear only once. Sequencing input: PBMCs. The receptors come from a woman aged 18-29 years in good health and CMV-seronegative.

In its sample, this clone was seen a few times. CDR3 in amino acids: CASSLAGGGQPQHF. The CDR3 nucleotides read TGTGCCAGCAGCTTAGCAGGGGGCGGGCAGCCCCAGCATTTT. The rearrangement links TRBV5-8 to TRBJ1-5; the match to TRBD1 covers 8 bases. This CDR3 region has 14 residues. Germline loops: CDR1 SGHTS, CDR2 YDEGEE. V lost 2 bases to trimming and J lost 7 bases; unmatched junction nucleotides: 5.

This chain joins TRBV4-1 and TRBJ2-2; weak D call: TRBD1 (6 bases). Per the germline V gene, CDR1 is MGHRA and CDR2 is YSYEKL. The CDR3 totals 16 residues. Trimming removed 0 bases from V and 2 bases from J, with 10 bases in between. The DNA of the CDR3 is TGCGCCAGCAGCCAAGATCAGGGACATAACACCGGGGAGCTGTTTTTT. Translating it yields CASSQDQGHNTGELFF.

This clone was counted once. The chain uses TRBV28 and TRBJ2-7; TRBD1 aligns across 7 bases. From germline, CDR1 is MDHEN and CDR2 SYDVKM. V dropped 6 bases and J dropped 3; count of bases not matched to a gene: 8. The CDR3 has 14 amino acids. CDR3 sequence reads: CASSHATGNYEQYV. In DNA, the CDR3 is TGTGCCAGCAGCCACGCGACAGGGAACTACGAGCAGTACGTC.

The gene calls are TRBV28 and TRBJ1-6; TRBD1 matches at 8 bases. Looked up from germline, CDR1 is MDHEN and CDR2 is SYDVKM. With 8 bases clipped from V and 11 bases from J, the junction kept 11 bases outside the gene matches. The CDR3 runs 14 residues. Here the CDR3 DNA reads TGTGCCAGCCGAAGGACAGGGTCGGGTACACCCCTCCACTTT. This codes for CASRRTGSGTPLHF. Complete variable domain (other parts from reference TRBV28 and TRBJ1-6): DVKVTQSSRYLVKRTGEKVFLECVQDMDHENMFWYRQDPGLGLRLIYFSYDVKMKEKGDIPEGYSVSREKKERFSLILESASTNQTSMYLCASRRTGSGTPLHFGNGTRLTVT.

The chain combines TRBV7-2 with TRBJ1-3; perhaps TRBD1 as D (6 bases). Germline assignment: CDR1 SGHTA and CDR2 FQGNSA. With 6 bases removed from V and 2 bases from J, the gap between germline ends came to 11 bases. The CDR3 runs to 14 residues. CDR3: CASSTGFAGNTIYF. CDR3 nucleotides: TGTGCCAGCAGTACAGGGTTTGCTGGAAACACCATATATTTT.

This sequence joins TRBV6-6 and TRBJ1-6, with D unresolved. The CDR3 covers 16 residues. Deletions cut 0 bases from V and 6 bases from J, with 12 bases between. Germline CDR1 and CDR2: MNHNY and SVGAGI (reference sequence). CDR3 loop: CASSYSGPGSNSPLHF. DNA for the CDR3: TGTGCCAGCAGTTACTCTGGCCCCGGGAGTAATTCACCCCTCCACTTT.

This clone was counted a single time. V gene TRBV21-1 combines with J gene TRBJ2-3; the table names TRBD2, a call not compared with the DNA. TRBV21-1 is a known pseudogene. The CDR3 runs 17 residues. CDR3 amino acids: CASSTRGLAKSTDTQYF. DNA of the CDR3: TGTGCCAGCAGCACTAGGGGACTAGCAAAAAGCACAGATACGCAGTATTTT.

The CDR3 is CASSRFSGATNEKLFF. The CDR3 coding sequence is TGTGCCAGCAGCCGGTTTTCGGGTGCAACTAATGAAAAACTGTTTTTT. The chain employs TRBV9 and TRBJ1-4; D unresolved. Trimming took 4 bases from V and 0 from J, leaving 13 bases between them. The CDR3 is 16 residues long. The germline gives CDR1 SGDLS, CDR2 YYNGEE. Using reference TRBV9 and TRBJ1-4 for the parts outside the CDR3, the full variable domain is DSGVTQTPKHLITATGQRVTLRCSPRSGDLSVYWYQQSLDQGLQFLIQYYNGEERAKGNILERFSAQQFPDLHSELNLSSLELGDSALYFCASSRFSGATNEKLFFGSGTQLSVL.

The rearrangement uses TRBV5-1 and TRBJ2-7, with 7 bases identical to TRBD2. Germline values: CDR1 SGHRS, CDR2 YFSETQ. CDR3 size: 13 residues. With 2 bases clipped from V and 7 bases from J, the junction kept 6 bases outside the gene matches. The CDR3 is CASSFSGGTEQYF. The CDR3 DNA follows: TGCGCCAGCAGCTTCTCGGGGGGTACGGAGCAGTACTTC.

The genes are TRBV5-4 and TRBJ2-5; tentative D call: TRBD1 (5 bases). Trimming took off 1 base at V and 1 base at J, with 14 bases between the two ends. This CDR3 contains 16 residues. The V gene's germline CDR1 is SGHNT and CDR2 YYREEE (reference sequence). CDR3 nucleotides: TGTGCCAGCAGCTTGTCCGTGGGGCCAGGCCAAGAGACCCAGTACTTC. This translates into CASSLSVGPGQETQYF.

The chain uses TRBV7-8 and TRBJ1-5; D possibly corresponds to TRBD1 (5 bases). The germline V gene encodes CDR1 SGHVS and CDR2 FQNEAQ. The CDR3 is made up of 13 amino acids. Trimming took off 5 bases at V and 5 bases at J, with 10 bases between the two ends. The CDR3 DNA reads as TGTGCCAGCAGCACGAAGACAGATCAGCCCCAGCATTTT. Protein: CASSTKTDQPQHF.

V and J are TRBV11-3 and TRBJ2-3, with 7 bases aligning to TRBD1. Germline-derived CDR1 and CDR2 are SGHNT and YENEEA. The length of the CDR3 is 13 residues. The V segment lost 5 bases and the J segment 7 bases; nucleotides outside the gene matches: 6. The CDR3 nucleotides read TGTGCCAGCAGCGGGAGACAGGGCAATACGCAGTATTTT. It yields the protein CASSGRQGNTQYF.

This clone was seen just once. J is TRBJ1-5 and V is TRBV19, with 11 bases matching TRBD1. The CDR3 extends over 15 amino acids. Germline CDR1 LNHDA, CDR2 SQIVND (reference sequence). The trim removed 7 bases at V and 3 bases at J, leaving 5 bases unmatched. CDR3 DNA sequence: TGTGCCAGTAATAACGGACAGGGGGCCAATCAGCCCCAGCATTTT. Residues: CASNNGQGANQPQHF.

This rearrangement joins TRBV6-5 to TRBJ2-1; TRBD1 matches at 9 bases. Trimming cost V 0 bases and J 6 bases; bases outside gene matches: 0. CDR1 MNHEY and CDR2 SVGAGI come from the germline V gene. CDR3 size: 14 residues. The CDR3 DNA reads as TGTGCCAGCAGTTACTCGGGACAGGGCAATGAGCAGTTCTTC. Translated: CASSYSGQGNEQFF.

The V call is TRBV21-1, the J call TRBJ2-7; TRBD2, as called in the table, went unchecked against the DNA. TRBV21-1 is noted as a pseudogene. CDR3 size: 17 residues. The CDR3 nucleotides read TGTGCCAGCAGCAAAGAGAGGGAGTCTAGCGGACCATACGAGCAGTACGTC. This translates into CASSKERESSGPYEQYV.

The gene calls are TRBV7-9 and TRBJ2-2; 11 positions match TRBD2. Germline values: CDR1 SEHNR, CDR2 FQNEAQ (reference sequence). The CDR3 has 16 amino acids. V lost 2 bases to trimming and J lost 2 bases; unmatched junction nucleotides: 1. The CDR3 sequence is CASSLTSGGNTGELFF. In nucleotides, the CDR3 is TGTGCCAGCAGCTTAACTAGCGGGGGCAACACCGGGGAGCTGTTTTTT.

The chain employs TRBV28 and TRBJ2-7, with D maybe TRBD1 (5 bases). The germline V gene has CDR1 MDHEN and CDR2 SYDVKM. V was trimmed by 4 bases and J by 0 bases, leaving 13 bases between them. There are 15 residues in the CDR3. The CDR3 here is CASSSDSESSYEQYF. For the CDR3, the DNA is TGTGCCAGCAGTTCCGACAGTGAATCCTCCTACGAGCAGTACTTC.

This clone has more than one count but fewer than ten. The chain couples TRBV14 to TRBJ1-5; D gene unclear. Germline loops: CDR1 SGHDN, CDR2 FVKESK. CDR3 length: 15 residues. Trimming pared 1 base from V and 3 bases from J, leaving 10 bases between. The CDR3 region has the DNA TGTGCCAGCAGCCAAGGAGCGGGGAACAATCAGCCCCAGCATTTT. Encoded protein: CASSQGAGNNQPQHF.

The chain recombines TRBV6-6 with TRBJ2-5; the D gene is possibly TRBD2 (7 bases). V was cut by 8 bases and J by 5 bases, with 21 bases left in between. CDR1 and CDR2 from the germline V gene are MNHNY and SVGAGI (reference sequence). This CDR3 is built from 15 residues. This CDR3 is CASFLGGAYEETQYF. CDR3 DNA: TGTGCCAGCTTTTTAGGGGGGGCATATGAGGAGACCCAGTACTTC.

The rearrangement links TRBV27 to TRBJ1-5; D may be TRBD1 (5 bases). CDR3 length: 15 amino acids. V lost 3 bases, J lost 1 base, and 10 bases lay in between. The germline gives CDR1 MNHEY, CDR2 SMNVEV (reference sequence). The CDR3 DNA follows: TGTGCCAGCAGTTTTTACGGGGGAAGCAATCAGCCCCAGCATTTT. Amino acids: CASSFYGGSNQPQHF.

The gene calls are TRBV11-3 and TRBJ2-2; D perhaps matches TRBD1 (6 bases). V lost 1 base, J lost 5 bases, and 14 bases lay in between. Germline V CDR1 and CDR2: SGHNT, YENEEA. This CDR3 has 16 residues. The CDR3 loop reads CASSLATGYWTGELFF. CDR3 nucleotides: TGTGCCAGCAGCTTAGCCACAGGGTATTGGACCGGGGAGCTGTTTTTT.

This chain connects TRBV7-8 to TRBJ2-1; a weak D match, TRBD2 (5 bases). V lost 5 bases, J lost 0 bases, and 14 bases lay in between. CDR1 SGHVS and CDR2 FQNEAQ come from the germline V gene. The CDR3 consists of 16 residues. The CDR3 region is CASSPLTGSSYNEQFF. Written as DNA, the CDR3 is TGTGCCAGCAGCCCGCTCACGGGGAGCTCCTACAATGAGCAGTTCTTC.

This chain connects TRBV28 to TRBJ1-6, with unresolved D. The V end was cut by 3 bases, the J end by 9 bases, with 9 bases between. Germline V lookup: CDR1 MDHEN, CDR2 SYDVKM. The CDR3 sequence is 13 residues long. The CDR3 bases are TGTGCCAGCAGTTTGGGTTCAGGTTCACCCCTCCACTTT. Residues: CASSLGSGSPLHF. The whole variable domain, remainder taken from reference TRBV28 and TRBJ1-6, is DVKVTQSSRYLVKRTGEKVFLECVQDMDHENMFWYRQDPGLGLRLIYFSYDVKMKEKGDIPEGYSVSREKKERFSLILESASTNQTSMYLCASSLGSGSPLHFGNGTRLTVT.